These 28 T cell receptor beta chains share one sample of origin, sequenced in a study of T cell responses to AZD1222 COVID-19 vaccine. The table came from immunoSEQ multiplex PCR; TCRdb's copy has only in-frame clones and leaves some out. The sample lists approximately 100,000 clones; roughly 88% were seen once. Sequenced here: peripheral blood, sampled on day 0 of AZD1222 vaccination. These receptors were collected from an adult in good health.

This rearrangement joins TRBV27 to TRBJ2-7; 8 positions match TRBD1. The CDR3 totals 14 residues. In germline, CDR1 is MNHEY, CDR2 SMNVEV (reference sequence). V shed 6 bases, J shed 2 bases, and the junction held 6 bases outside the gene matches. The CDR3 region is CASRGTGSPYEQYF. CDR3 DNA: TGTGCCAGCAGGGGGACAGGTTCCCCCTACGAGCAGTACTTC.

This sequence joins TRBV28 and TRBJ1-6; D may be TRBD1 (6 bases). Trimming removed 2 bases at V and 7 bases at J, with 12 bases between. The CDR3 has 15 amino acids. Germline CDR1 reads MDHEN; CDR2 reads SYDVKM. DNA for the CDR3: TGTGCCAGCAGTTTAGGGGGCAGAAGCAATTCACCCCTCCACTTT. The encoded protein is CASSLGGRSNSPLHF. The full variable domain, rest sourced from reference TRBV28 and TRBJ1-6, is DVKVTQSSRYLVKRTGEKVFLECVQDMDHENMFWYRQDPGLGLRLIYFSYDVKMKEKGDIPEGYSVSREKKERFSLILESASTNQTSMYLCASSLGGRSNSPLHFGNGTRLTVT.

The chain uses TRBV4-1 and TRBJ2-7; 8 nucleotides match TRBD1. CDR1 is MGHRA and CDR2 is YSYEKL in the germline V gene. The CDR3 extends over 14 amino acids. Trimming took 4 bases from V and 2 from J; bases not matched to a gene: 4. The DNA of the CDR3 is TGCGCCAGCAGCCCTGGACAGGGAACCTACGAGCAGTACTTC. As protein: CASSPGQGTYEQYF.

The CDR3 reads CASSERGVYYVEAFF. The DNA for the CDR3 is TGTGCCAGCAGCGAGCGCGGCGTTTACTACGTTGAAGCTTTCTTT. This chain joins TRBV7-9 and TRBJ1-1; D ambiguous. V gave up 5 bases and J gave up 7 bases, with 20 bases separating them. From germline, CDR1 is SEHNR and CDR2 FQNEAQ (reference sequence). The CDR3 sequence is 15 residues long.

This chain uses TRBV3-1 (or the pseudogene TRBV3-2) with TRBJ1-1; tentative D call: TRBD1 (6 bases). The CDR3 has 14 residues. V lost 4 bases and J lost 5, with 14 bases in between. Germline V gene sequence: CDR1 LGHDT, CDR2 YNNKEL (reference sequence). CDR3 DNA sequence: TGTGCCAGCAGCCCCCCCGGGACATGGACTGAAGCTTTCTTT. Translation gives CASSPPGTWTEAFF.

V gene TRBV6-1 combines with J gene TRBJ2-3; 10 nucleotides match TRBD2. This CDR3 comprises 15 residues. V was clipped by 1 base and J by 4 bases; unmatched bases: 2. CDR1 and CDR2 (germline): MNHNS, SASEGT. CDR3 region: CASSEDSGGPDTQYF. CDR3 bases: TGTGCCAGCAGTGAAGATAGCGGGGGGCCAGATACGCAGTATTTT.

This clone appeared a single time. V and J are TRBV7-8 and TRBJ1-5, with D hard to call. Germline V gives CDR1 SGHVS, CDR2 FQNEAQ. Trimming stripped 3 bases from V and 7 bases from J, with 10 bases between. The CDR3 has 13 amino acids. The DNA for the CDR3 is TGTGCCAGCAGCTTTGGGGTAGGGCAGCCCCAGCATTTT. Its translation is CASSFGVGQPQHF.

The gene calls are TRBV27 and TRBJ1-2; no clear D gene. Germline V gene sequence: CDR1 MNHEY, CDR2 SMNVEV (reference sequence). The V end lost 5 bases, the J end lost 2 bases, and 9 bases lay between the germline ends. CDR3 size: 13 residues. The CDR3 DNA is TGTGCCAGCAGTCCCTTCTCGAACTATGGCTACACCTTC. Translated: CASSPFSNYGYTF.

J is TRBJ1-1 and V is TRBV28; D not certain. Trimming took off 6 bases at V and 11 bases at J, with 19 bases between the two ends. The length of the CDR3 is 13 residues. Germline CDR1 and CDR2: MDHEN and SYDVKM. CDR3 in amino acids: CASRAYGSEVAFF. CDR3 nucleotides: TGTGCCAGCAGAGCCTACGGATCTGAGGTTGCTTTCTTT.

The chain joins TRBV5-1 to TRBJ2-3; 7 positions match TRBD2. This CDR3 spans 15 amino acids. Germline CDR1 and CDR2: SGHRS and YFSETQ. V lost 4 bases and J lost 2; bases outside the gene matches: 7. The DNA of the CDR3 is TGCGCCAGCAGCCCGGTAGCGGGCTCCACAGATACGCAGTATTTT. Protein product: CASSPVAGSTDTQYF.

The chain uses TRBV5-8 and TRBJ1-1; the D is unclear. This CDR3 is 16 amino acids long. Germline values: CDR1 SGHTS, CDR2 YDEGEE. V gave up 0 bases and J gave up 5 bases, with 17 bases separating them. The CDR3 sequence: CASSLVGKSSGTEAFF. The DNA of the CDR3 is TGTGCCAGCAGCTTGGTAGGGAAGTCATCGGGTACTGAAGCTTTCTTT.

This chain connects TRBV29-1 to TRBJ1-3; 9 bases map to TRBD1. V trimming: 4 bases; J trimming: 1 base; junction bases outside the gene matches: 11. This CDR3 comprises 17 residues. The germline V gene encodes CDR1 SQVTM and CDR2 ANQGSEA. The CDR3 nucleotides are TGCAGCGTTGTGGCCCCGGGGACAGGGTTATCTGGAAACACCATATATTTT. This encodes CSVVAPGTGLSGNTIYF. Based on the CDR3 plus reference TRBV29-1 and TRBJ1-3, the full variable domain is SAVISQKPSRDICQRGTSLTIQCQVDSQVTMMFWYRQQPGQSLTLIATANQGSEATYESGFVIDKFPISRPNLTFSTLTVSNMSPEDSSIYLCSVVAPGTGLSGNTIYFGEGSWLTVV.

The rearrangement links TRBV5-1 to TRBJ1-1; the D is unclear. The CDR3 covers 14 residues. Germline CDR1 SGHRS, CDR2 YFSETQ. V was trimmed by 7 bases and J by 1 base, leaving 14 bases between them. DNA for the CDR3: TGCGCCAGCGCGGGGTCCGGAGGGAACACTGAAGCTTTCTTT. Its protein product is CASAGSGGNTEAFF.

The chain employs TRBV7-8 and TRBJ1-6; TRBD1 is a possible D gene (5 bases). This CDR3 comprises 15 residues. Between the trimmed V and J ends, which lost 3 bases and 7 bases, there was a span of 13 bases. Germline CDR1 SGHVS, CDR2 FQNEAQ. The CDR3 DNA reads TGTGCCAGCAGCTTTGCGGGGGTTAGCAATTCACCCCTCCACTTT. Translated: CASSFAGVSNSPLHF.

This clone was detected once. The V call is TRBV5-1, the J call TRBJ2-7; a weak D match, TRBD2 (6 bases). The germline V and J ends were trimmed by 4 bases and 1 base, with 15 bases remaining between them. CDR3 size: 15 residues. Germline CDR1 SGHRS, CDR2 YFSETQ. The CDR3 protein is CASSPGGQESYEQYF. The CDR3 bases are TGCGCCAGCAGCCCTGGAGGGCAGGAATCCTACGAGCAGTACTTC. The full variable domain, rest sourced from reference TRBV5-1 and TRBJ2-7, is KAGVTQTPRYLIKTRGQQVTLSCSPISGHRSVSWYQQTPGQGLQFLFEYFSETQRNKGNFPGRFSGRQFSNSRSEMNVSTLELGDSALYLCASSPGGQESYEQYFGPGTRLTVT.

J is TRBJ2-7 and V is TRBV5-1; possibly TRBD2 for D (5 bases). The CDR3 loop spans 13 amino acids. Germline-derived CDR1 and CDR2 are SGHRS and YFSETQ. The V end lost 0 bases, the J end lost 4 bases, and 8 bases lay between the germline ends. The CDR3 loop is CASSLAEGYEQYF. The CDR3 coding sequence is TGCGCCAGCAGCTTGGCTGAGGGATACGAGCAGTACTTC.

The chain uses TRBV19 and TRBJ2-1; 10 bases are shared with TRBD2. Germline assignment: CDR1 LNHDA and CDR2 SQIVND (reference sequence). There are 15 residues in the CDR3. Germline trimming cut 8 bases from V and 4 bases from J; bases unmatched to any gene: 8. CDR3 sequence reads: CASRLAGAQYNEQFF. CDR3 nucleotide sequence: TGTGCCAGTCGCCTAGCGGGGGCCCAATACAATGAGCAGTTCTTC. Combining the CDR3 with reference TRBV19 and TRBJ2-1 gives the whole variable domain DGGITQSPKYLFRKEGQNVTLSCEQNLNHDAMYWYRQDPGQGLRLIYYSQIVNDFQKGDIAEGYSVSREKKESFPLTVTSAQKNPTAFYLCASRLAGAQYNEQFFGPGTRLTVL.

This sequence joins TRBV19 and TRBJ1-6, with D possibly TRBD1 on 6 matching bases. Deletions cut 2 bases from V and 9 bases from J, with 14 bases between. Germline CDR1 is LNHDA and CDR2 is SQIVND (reference sequence). The length of the CDR3 is 15 residues. This chain's CDR3 is CASSIPGQSASPLHF. CDR3 sequence (DNA): TGTGCCAGTAGTATACCTGGACAGTCGGCTTCACCCCTCCACTTT.

The J gene is TRBJ1-1, the V gene TRBV25-1, with D perhaps TRBD1 (6 bases). Germline CDR1 is MGHDK and CDR2 is SYGVNS. Deletions cut 1 base from V and 7 bases from J, with 13 bases between. This CDR3 region has 14 residues. This chain's CDR3 is CASSEWGAADEAFF. The DNA of the CDR3 is TGTGCCAGCAGTGAATGGGGGGCCGCGGATGAAGCTTTCTTT.

This chain uses TRBV6-6 with TRBJ1-2; 7 bases match TRBD1. The CDR3 totals 13 residues. Germline values: CDR1 MNHNY, CDR2 SVGAGI (reference sequence). The V and J ends lost 7 bases and 5 bases, in that order; junction bases with no gene match: 7. This CDR3 is CASNLGGSYGYTF. For the CDR3, the DNA is TGTGCCAGCAATCTAGGGGGCTCGTATGGCTACACCTTC.

This clone was found once. This chain uses TRBV4-2 with TRBJ1-2; 9 nucleotides align to TRBD1. The CDR3 is 15 residues long. V was pared by 0 bases and J by 8 bases, with 7 bases of the junction left unmatched. CDR1 LGHNA and CDR2 YNFKEQ come from the germline V gene. The CDR3 here is CASSQDQGQGSGYTF. CDR3 DNA sequence: TGTGCCAGCAGCCAAGACCAGGGACAGGGTTCCGGCTACACCTTC.

The V and J genes are TRBV6-4 and TRBJ2-3; TRBD2 agrees at 8 bases. The CDR3 runs to 15 residues. V lost 5 bases, J lost 3 bases, and 7 bases stayed unmatched. The germline gives CDR1 MRHNA, CDR2 SNTAGT. The CDR3 bases are TGTGCCAGCAGTCTAGCGGGCTTGGGGACAGATACGCAGTATTTT. Its translation is CASSLAGLGTDTQYF.

J is TRBJ1-3 and V is TRBV10-3; 7 bases line up with TRBD1. CDR1 is ENHRY and CDR2 is SYGVKD in the germline V gene. V shed 4 bases, J shed 0 bases, and the junction held 3 bases outside the gene matches. The CDR3 is made up of 15 amino acids. In DNA, the CDR3 is TGTGCCATCAGTGTTGGGACAGACTCTGGAAACACCATATATTTT. It is translated as CAISVGTDSGNTIYF.

The CDR3 sequence is CASRLGTGELFF. The CDR3 DNA reads TGTGCCAGCAGATTAGGAACCGGGGAGCTGTTTTTT. The chain recombines TRBV6-5 with TRBJ2-2, with no clear D. Trimming removed 6 bases at V and 5 bases at J, with 7 bases between. CDR1 is MNHEY and CDR2 is SVGAGI in the germline V gene. The CDR3 totals 12 residues.

The chain recombines TRBV4-2 with TRBJ2-1, with unresolved D. CDR3 length: 12 amino acids. Germline V gene sequence: CDR1 LGHNA, CDR2 YNFKEQ. V was cut by 0 bases and J by 7 bases, with 4 bases left in between. The CDR3, as DNA: TGTGCCAGCAGCCAAGATTCAAATGAGCAGTTCTTC. It translates to CASSQDSNEQFF.

The rearrangement uses TRBV11-2 and TRBJ1-6; D call uncertain. The CDR3 is 14 amino acids. The V gene lost 3 bases and the J gene lost 0 bases, with 3 bases spanning the gap. The germline gives CDR1 SGHAT, CDR2 FQNNGV. The CDR3 DNA reads as TGTGCCAGCAGCTTGGGCTCCTATAATTCACCCCTCCACTTT. Amino acids: CASSLGSYNSPLHF.

This clone has only a few counts. The J gene is TRBJ1-1, the V gene TRBV5-1; unclear D gene. Trimming removed 0 bases at V and 8 bases at J, with 14 bases between. CDR1 and CDR2 (germline): SGHRS, YFSETQ. This CDR3 has 14 amino acids. The CDR3 bases are TGCGCCAGCAGCTTGGAGCCAGGCGTACTGGAAGCTTTCTTT. The encoded protein is CASSLEPGVLEAFF.

This chain uses TRBV4-2 with TRBJ1-2, with D hard to call. The CDR3 runs to 15 residues. Germline values: CDR1 LGHNA, CDR2 YNFKEQ. The V end was cut by 1 base, the J end by 2 bases, with 11 bases between. The DNA of the CDR3 is TGTGCCAGCAGCCAAGTCGGGGTAGGCAACTATGGCTACACCTTC. It translates to CASSQVGVGNYGYTF.